Listed below are T cell receptor beta chains from one sample, sequenced in a study of T-cell memory formation after mild COVID-19. TCRdb independently ran MiXCR on the 5' RACE reads; one entry per CDR3 protein. The data hold just over 150,000 distinct CDR3 sequences, with 31% observed a single time. The specimen was PBMCs or a T cell subset sorted from them (not recorded which). Receptors originate from an adult woman who had mild COVID-19 (a few samples of this study predate the infection). Cell type and time point are not known. Both conserved end residues are part of each CDR3. Each record gives: clone size, D gene, V gene, J gene, CDR3 length, CDR3 protein, CDR3 DNA. The D gene is left open where the match is weak. The size field is filled for only some rows; it gives once, few, many or a size class.

>few|NA|TRBV7-6|TRBJ1-6|14
CASSSRADNSPLHF
TGTGCCAGCAGCTCCCGGGCCGATAATTCACCCCTCCACTTT
>once|NA|TRBV7-9|TRBJ2-7|11
CASGGASEQYF
TGTGCCAGCGGGGGGGCAAGTGAGCAGTACTTC
>NA|TRBD2|TRBV7-8|TRBJ2-5|16
CASSSGLAGFQETQYF
TGTGCCAGCAGCTCTGGACTAGCGGGATTCCAAGAGACCCAGTACTTC
>NA|NA|TRBV14|TRBJ1-1|16
CASSQYPPGLDTEAFF
TGTGCCAGCAGCCAGTACCCCCCAGGGCTTGACACTGAAGCTTTCTTT
>NA|NA|TRBV10-3|TRBJ2-2|15
CAISATQGSRGELFF
TGTGCCATCAGTGCGACTCAAGGGTCACGAGGGGAGCTGTTTTTT
>NA|NA|TRBV9|TRBJ1-3|14
CASSEQGPFATIYF
TGTGCCAGCAGCGAACAGGGCCCCTTCGCCACCATATATTTT
>NA|NA|TRBV28|TRBJ1-1|14
CASSLPSMNTEAFF
TGTGCCAGCAGTTTACCAAGCATGAACACTGAAGCTTTCTTT
>few|NA|TRBV4-1|TRBJ2-3|17
CASSQVSRGGRTDTQYF
TGCGCCAGCAGCCAAGTTTCTAGGGGGGGCAGGACAGATACGCAGTATTTT
>NA|NA|TRBV20-1|TRBJ1-3|14
CSARDLTTGNTIYF
TGCAGTGCTAGAGATCTAACAACTGGAAACACCATATATTTT
>NA|NA|TRBV5-6|TRBJ2-2|15
CASSYTGTWPGELFF
TGTGCCAGCAGCTACACCGGGACTTGGCCCGGGGAGCTGTTTTTT
>NA|NA|TRBV5-6|TRBJ1-2|17
CASSPLTGLLPLYGYTF
TGTGCCAGCAGCCCCTTAACCGGACTGCTCCCCCTCTATGGCTACACCTTC
>few|TRBD1|TRBV20-1|TRBJ2-4|14
CSARRQGEGNIQYF
TGCAGTGCTAGACGACAGGGGGAGGGGAACATTCAGTACTTC
>few|TRBD1|TRBV6-5|TRBJ1-2|14
CASSYTGTGGGYTF
TGTGCCAGCAGTTACACCGGGACAGGCGGCGGCTACACCTTC
>NA|NA|TRBV10-3|TRBJ2-7|12
CAIGTTGYEQYF
TGTGCCATCGGGACCACCGGGTACGAGCAGTACTTC
>few|NA|TRBV11-2|TRBJ2-5|15
CASSSLRGGHETQYF
TGTGCCAGCAGCTCCTTGAGGGGGGGGCACGAGACCCAGTACTTC
>NA|TRBD2|TRBV6-2/TRBV6-3|TRBJ2-3|18
CASGLTSGSGWDTDTQYF
TGTGCCAGCGGCTTGACTAGCGGGAGTGGATGGGACACAGATACGCAGTATTTT
>few|TRBD1|TRBV7-2|TRBJ1-1|16
CASSFGMVGTASEAFF
TGTGCCAGCAGCTTCGGCATGGTGGGGACAGCGAGTGAAGCTTTCTTT
>NA|TRBD1|TRBV12-3/TRBV12-4|TRBJ1-1|14
CASSLGTGSTEAFF
TGTGCCAGCAGTTTAGGGACAGGGTCGACTGAAGCTTTCTTT
>NA|NA|TRBV14|TRBJ2-5|16
CASSQGSGSRVETQYF
TGTGCCAGCAGCCAAGGGTCAGGTTCGCGGGTCGAGACCCAGTACTTC
>NA|TRBD2|TRBV20-1|TRBJ2-7|16
CSATGLAGAAGYEQYF
TGCAGTGCGACGGGACTAGCGGGAGCAGCGGGTTACGAGCAGTACTTC
>NA|NA|TRBV25-1|TRBJ2-7|14
CASSVGAGSYEQYF
TGTGCCAGCAGTGTTGGGGCAGGTTCCTACGAGCAGTACTTC
>NA|NA|TRBV11-3|TRBJ2-5|12
CASSLWVGTQYF
TGTGCCAGCAGCTTATGGGTGGGGACCCAGTACTTC
>few|TRBD2|TRBV12-3/TRBV12-4|TRBJ2-1|15
CASSFGGGGYNEQFF
TGTGCCAGCAGTTTCGGGGGGGGCGGCTACAATGAGCAGTTCTTC